Below, one T cell receptor (beta chain) is given with its context. What it binds is not known. The sequenced template was cDNA made from the entire isolated RNA. The repertoire was sequenced with immunoSEQ multiplex PCR; TCRdb's copy has only in-frame clones and lacks some. This table holds around 140,000 clones, around 9% found once. These data come from a study of beta chain features in type 1 diabetes. Study observations and caveats: Shorter TCRB CDR3s, moderately but significantly so, marked every one of the four CD4+ subsets in Type 1 diabetes patients.

The germline V and J ends were trimmed by 5 bases and 9 bases, with 19 bases remaining between them. Germline V lookup: CDR1 MRHNA, CDR2 SNTAGT. The CDR3 has 14 residues. The TCR sequence derives from a man aged 25 to 40 with type 1 diabetes. The sequenced sample consisted of central memory CD4+ T cells from blood. The genes are TRBV6-4 and TRBJ1-1; D is ambiguous. The CDR3 nucleotides are TGTGCCAGCAGTCGGATATCGGTCCTGAGGAAAGCTTTCTTT. Translating gives CASSRISVLRKAFF.